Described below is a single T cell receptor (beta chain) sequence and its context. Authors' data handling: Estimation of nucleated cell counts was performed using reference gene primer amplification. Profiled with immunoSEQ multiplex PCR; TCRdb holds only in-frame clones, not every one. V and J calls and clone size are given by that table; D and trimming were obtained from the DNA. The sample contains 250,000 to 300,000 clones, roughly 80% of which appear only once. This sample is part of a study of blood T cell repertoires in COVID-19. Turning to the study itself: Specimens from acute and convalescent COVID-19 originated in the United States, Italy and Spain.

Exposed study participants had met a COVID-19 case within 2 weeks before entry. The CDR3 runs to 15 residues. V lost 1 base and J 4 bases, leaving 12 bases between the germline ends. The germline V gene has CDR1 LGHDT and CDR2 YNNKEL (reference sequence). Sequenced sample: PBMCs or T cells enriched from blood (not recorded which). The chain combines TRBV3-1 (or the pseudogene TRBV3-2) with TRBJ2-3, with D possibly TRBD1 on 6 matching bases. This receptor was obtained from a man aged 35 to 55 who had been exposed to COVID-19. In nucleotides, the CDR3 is TGTGCCAGCAGCCAAGCAACAGGGCGGGCAGATACGCAGTATTTT. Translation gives CASSQATGRADTQYF.